The rows below give T cell receptor beta chains drawn from one sample of a study of cytomegalovirus exposure and HLA in healthy donors. TCRdb's table, derived via immunoSEQ multiplex PCR, lists solely in-frame clones and lacks some. The data contain about 120,000 clones, roughly 80% of them singletons. The sequenced sample consisted of PBMCs. All receptors derive from a female donor in good health and CMV-seropositive. Each CDR3 is given with its conserved first and last residue. D genes are given only for firm matches. Size tells how often a clone was seen (once, few, many) or the class of an expanded clone, and some rows leave it out.

clone size | D gene | J gene | V gene | CDR3 DNA | CDR3 protein
. | TRBD1 | TRBJ1-3 | TRBV11-2 | TGTGCCAGCAGCTTAATGCAGGGGGGCTCTGGAAACACCATATATTTT | CASSLMQGGSGNTIYF
. | . | TRBJ2-7 | TRBV5-4 | TGTGCCAGCAGCTTGAAGCCTTACGAGCAGTACTTC | CASSLKPYEQYF
. | TRBD1 | TRBJ2-2 | TRBV6-6 | TGTGCCAGCAGTTACCCGAACACAGGGGCCGGGGAGCTGTTTTTT | CASSYPNTGAGELFF
once | TRBD1 | TRBJ2-5 | TRBV7-9 | TGTGCCAGCAGCTTAGGGACAGGGCTACAAGAGACCCAGTACTTC | CASSLGTGLQETQYF
. | . | TRBJ1-5 | TRBV6-1 | TGTGCCAGCAGTGCGGTAACCGGGACTAGTCAGCCCCAGCATTTT | CASSAVTGTSQPQHF
. | . | TRBJ1-2 | TRBV7-2 | TGTGCCAGCAGCTTAATTTCTGGCAGGCTGGGCTATGGCTACACCTTC | CASSLISGRLGYGYTF
. | . | TRBJ2-7 | TRBV15 | TGTGCCACCAGCAGAGTCCACACAGGTTCCCCTTACGAGCAGTACTTC | CATSRVHTGSPYEQYF
. | TRBD1 | TRBJ2-7 | TRBV4-1 | TGCGCCAGCAGCTGGACAGGGGGCTCTGGCGAGCAGTACTTC | CASSWTGGSGEQYF
. | TRBD1 | TRBJ2-2 | TRBV6-5 | TGTGCCTCGTTCACCCAGGGGGCGATCACCGGGGAGCTGTTTTTT | CASFTQGAITGELFF
. | TRBD2 | TRBJ2-1 | TRBV19 | TGTGCCAGTACTAGCGGGGGGGTTGGAGATGAGCAGTTCTTC | CASTSGGVGDEQFF
. | . | TRBJ2-7 | TRBV6-5 | TGTGCCAGCAGTTACTCGGCAGGGCGGCACGAGCAGTACTTC | CASSYSAGRHEQYF